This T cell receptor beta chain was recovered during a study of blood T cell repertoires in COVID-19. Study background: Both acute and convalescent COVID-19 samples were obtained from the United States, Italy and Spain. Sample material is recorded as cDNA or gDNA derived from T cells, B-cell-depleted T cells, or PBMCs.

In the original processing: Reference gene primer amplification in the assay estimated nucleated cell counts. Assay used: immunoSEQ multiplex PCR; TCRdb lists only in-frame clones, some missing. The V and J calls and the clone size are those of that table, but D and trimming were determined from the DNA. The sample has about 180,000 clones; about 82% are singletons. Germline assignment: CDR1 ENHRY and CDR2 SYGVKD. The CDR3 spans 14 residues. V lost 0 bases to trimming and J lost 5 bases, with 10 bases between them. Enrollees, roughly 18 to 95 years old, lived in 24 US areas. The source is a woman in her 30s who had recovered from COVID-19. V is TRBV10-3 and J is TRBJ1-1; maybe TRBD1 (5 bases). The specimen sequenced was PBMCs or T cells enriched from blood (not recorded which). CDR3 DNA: TGTGCCATCAGTGAGTCGCGGGGCAGGACTGAAGCTTTCTTT. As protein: CAISESRGRTEAFF.